The sequence of this T cell receptor (beta chain) was determined in a study of T cells after yellow fever vaccination. Concerning this clonotype: Its antigen is unknown.

The authors made TCR cDNA by 5'RACE template switching, adding a universal primer site and UMIs. TCRdb passed the 5' RACE reads through MiXCR, listing each CDR3 protein once. There are about 350,000 distinct CDR3 sequences in the sample; 8.1% occur only once, and approximately 15% lies in the top ten. Study observations and caveats: Repertoires sorted by FACS could include abundant clonotypes that are contaminants from the bulk population. Booster samples showed a return of most primary-vaccination clones (around 96% CD4, 88% CD8).

Germline V CDR1 and CDR2: KGHSH, LQKENI. The ends lost 8 bases at V and 3 bases at J; junction bases unmatched: 6. This CDR3 comprises 13 residues. The sequencing used PBMCs, collected more than 40 days after the first yellow fever vaccination. This sequence originates from a young man who received the YFV17D yellow fever vaccine. The J gene is TRBJ1-2, the V gene TRBV18; TRBD1 agrees at 7 bases. The CDR3 DNA reads as TGTGCCAGCACGCGGGACAGCGACTATGGCTACACCTTC. Amino acid sequence: CASTRDSDYGYTF. Supplemented by reference TRBV18 and TRBJ1-2, the full variable domain reads NAGVMQNPRHLVRRRGQEARLRCSPMKGHSHVYWYRQLPEEGLKFMVYLQKENIIDESGMPKERFSAEFPKEGPSILRIQQVVRGDSAAYFCASTRDSDYGYTFGSGTRLTVV.